This T cell receptor (beta chain) appears in the sequencing data of a study of blood T cell repertoires in COVID-19. Study background: The United States, Italy and Spain supplied acute and convalescent COVID-19 samples. T cells, B-cell-depleted T cells, or PBMCs supplied cDNA or gDNA.

Authors' data handling: Nucleated cell number was recorded as an estimate derived from reference gene primer amplification. Using immunoSEQ multiplex PCR, the repertoire was profiled, and TCRdb retains in-frame clones only, with some absent. V and J calls and clone size follow that table, whereas D and trimming were derived from the DNA. The sample includes just under 30,000 clones, 80% to 90% seen only once; the top ten take around a tenth. The clonotype originates from a human donor in a cohort sampled during active COVID-19. The sequencing sample was made of peripheral blood.

As DNA, the CDR3 is TGTGCCAGCAGTTACAGAGACAGCTCCTATAATTCACCCCTCCACTTT. The encoded protein is CASSYRDSSYNSPLHF. The rearrangement uses TRBV27 and TRBJ1-6; D is possibly TRBD1 (5 bases). V lost 4 bases and J lost 0, with 10 bases in between. Germline CDR1 is MNHEY and CDR2 is SMNVEV (reference sequence). The CDR3 totals 16 residues.